This T cell receptor (beta chain) was sequenced during a study of post-analysis software for immune sequencing data. Study overall: Recorded disease courses covered relapsing-remitting, secondary progressive and progressive-relapsing multiple sclerosis. Some patients had no subtype annotation. Study-level findings and limits: Several TRBV segments, TRBV5-6, TRBV5-1 and TRBV20-1 among them, were found more frequent in patients than controls.

Worth noting for this clonotype: The antigen remains unidentified.

The ends lost 0 bases at V and 1 base at J; junction bases unmatched: 8. Germline CDR1 reads SEHNR; CDR2 reads FQNEAQ (reference sequence). This CDR3 is built from 17 residues. The authors incorporated unique molecular identifiers into the TCR beta cDNA libraries. One entry per CDR3 protein results from TCRdb running MiXCR on the PCR reads. The sample holds about 770,000 distinct CDR3 sequences, about 43% seen once. Sample: blood. The source is a girl aged 5-17 years with multiple sclerosis. The V and J genes are TRBV7-9 and TRBJ1-1, with TRBD1 matching over 7 bases. The CDR3 nucleotides read TGTGCCAGCAGCTTAGCGCCCGGGACAGCGACGAACACTGAAGCTTTCTTT. This codes for CASSLAPGTATNTEAFF.